This T cell receptor (beta chain) was found in a study of shared clonotypes between healthy human individuals. Trimming cost V 3 bases and J 8 bases; bases outside gene matches: 6. The CDR3 is 14 residues long. Germline V gives CDR1 SNHLY, CDR2 FYNNEI. Here immunoSEQ multiplex PCR was the method, and the copy in TCRdb shows in-frame clones only, minus some. The sample yields approximately 180,000 clones, approximately 92% seen once. The V call is TRBV2, the J call TRBJ1-4, with TRBD1 identical over 7 bases. This receptor was taken from a woman aged 25 to 39 in good health. The sequenced sample consisted of naive CD4+ T cells sorted from blood. Subset described: CD45RA+ positively selected. CDR3 DNA sequence: TGTGCCAGCAGTGATAGGACAGGACGAGAAAAACTGTTTTTT. This encodes CASSDRTGREKLFF.